This T cell receptor beta chain was found in a study of response to subunit inactivated influenza vaccine. Overall study findings and caveats: It was suggested by the authors that few new T cells are recruited by each seasonal influenza vaccination.

In TCRdb, the RT-PCR reads were re-called with MiXCR into one record per CDR3 protein. The sample lists roughly 700,000 distinct CDR3 sequences, approximately 15% seen once, with around 6.5% in the top ten. Comment on this clonotype: No antigen is known for it.

The CDR3 is 14 amino acids. CDR1 is LGHDT, CDR2 YNNKEL, per germline (reference sequence). V was shortened by 4 bases and J by 8 bases, with 14 bases between the two germline ends. The chain recombines TRBV3-1 with TRBJ1-4; D is unresolved. The sample consisted of PBMCs from blood, taken roughly 2 weeks before vaccination. This TCR came from a man between 45 and 60 years old who received an inactivated influenza vaccine. The CDR3 bases are TGTGCCAGCAGCCCCGGACTTACGAACGAAAAACTGTTTTTT. This encodes CASSPGLTNEKLFF.